The next 28 T cell receptor beta chains were all read from a single sample in a study of regulatory T cells in long-lasting Graves disease. To make TCR beta libraries, researchers used iRepertoire HTBI primers and Arm-PCR of CDR3 regions. TCRdb redid the calling of the multiplex PCR reads with MiXCR, one entry per CDR3 protein. The sample records around 500,000 distinct CDR3 sequences, roughly 20% being singletons. Time point specified: persistent/refractory GD, antithyroid drugs over 5 years with positive TRAb. Making the TCR library involved RNA that had been extracted from PBMCs. Specimen: peripheral blood mononuclear cells (PBMCs), collected when the disease was refractory, from a patient treated with antithyroid drugs. These TCRs come from a female donor with Graves disease.

This clonotype was found a few times. The CDR3 DNA is TGCAGTGCTAGTGCCGGGGATAGAACCGGGGAGCTGTTTTTT. It specifies CSASAGDRTGELFF. V is TRBV20-1 and J is TRBJ2-2; a weak D match, TRBD2 (5 bases). V shed 3 bases and J shed 5 bases, with 13 bases lying between them. CDR1 DFQATT and CDR2 SNEGSKA come from the germline V gene (reference sequence). There are 14 residues in the CDR3.

The rearrangement joins TRBV5-1 to TRBJ2-7; 11 nucleotides agree with TRBD1. V shed 4 bases and J 2 bases; nucleotides not matched to a gene: 8. The CDR3 contains 16 residues. Germline CDR1 and CDR2: SGHRS and YFSETQ. The CDR3 nucleotides are TGCGCCAGCAGCCAGTCCCCGGGACAGGGGGCCTACGAGCAGTACTTC. The encoded protein is CASSQSPGQGAYEQYF.

In this sample, this clonotype turned up many times. The chain has TRBV7-8 and TRBJ2-7, with 8 bases lining up with TRBD1. The CDR3 has 16 residues. Germline V CDR1 and CDR2: SGHVS, FQNEAQ. Trimming cost V 4 bases and J 4 bases; bases outside gene matches: 12. Written as DNA, the CDR3 is TGTGCCAGCAGCTCCCGACAGGGGAGGTTGGAGTACGAGCAGTACTTC. It is translated as CASSSRQGRLEYEQYF.

The chain combines TRBV9 with TRBJ2-7; a possible D gene is TRBD1 (6 bases). The CDR3 runs 14 residues. Germline CDR1 SGDLS, CDR2 YYNGEE. The ends were cut back, 0 bases at V and 5 bases at J, with 12 bases in the middle. This CDR3 reads CASSVGSRGNEQYF. In DNA, the CDR3 is TGTGCCAGCAGCGTAGGCAGCAGGGGTAACGAGCAGTACTTC. The entire variable domain, with the rest obtained from reference TRBV9 and TRBJ2-7, is as follows: DSGVTQTPKHLITATGQRVTLRCSPRSGDLSVYWYQQSLDQGLQFLIQYYNGEERAKGNILERFSAQQFPDLHSELNLSSLELGDSALYFCASSVGSRGNEQYFGPGTRLTVT.

In this sample, this clonotype turned up many times. The chain has TRBV28 and TRBJ1-1; 8 nucleotides agree with TRBD1. Germline CDR1 MDHEN, CDR2 SYDVKM. This CDR3 has 18 residues. The J segment lost 4 bases and the V segment lost 3 bases, leaving 16 bases of the junction unmatched. The CDR3 DNA reads as TGTGCCAGCAGTTTGATTATGGGGGACAGGAGGTTGGGCACTGAAGCTTTCTTT. It translates to CASSLIMGDRRLGTEAFF.

This clonotype was detected many times. The chain couples TRBV7-8 to TRBJ1-2; 11 positions match TRBD1. CDR1 and CDR2 (germline): SGHVS, FQNEAQ. Trimming cost V 2 bases and J 6 bases; bases outside gene matches: 8. This CDR3 region has 16 residues. CDR3 nucleotide sequence: TGTGCCAGCAGCTTAAGTCGGACAGGGGGCGAGGATGGCTACACCTTC. Amino acid sequence: CASSLSRTGGEDGYTF.

CDR3 nucleotide sequence: TGTGCCAGCAGCACGGGACAGAGAAACATTCAGTACTTC. It is translated as CASSTGQRNIQYF. This sequence joins TRBV27 and TRBJ2-4, with 7 bases that match TRBD1. V trimming: 6 bases; J trimming: 6 bases; junction bases outside the gene matches: 5. There are 13 residues in the CDR3. Germline assignment: CDR1 MNHEY and CDR2 SMNVEV (reference sequence).

This clonotype occurred a few times. The V gene is TRBV30, the J gene TRBJ2-7; no reliable D call. This CDR3 region has 12 residues. Trimming shortened V by 1 base and J by 2 bases, and 6 bases separated the two germline ends. Looked up from germline, CDR1 is GTSNPN and CDR2 is SVGIG (reference sequence). CDR3 sequence (DNA): TGTGCCTGGAGTGCCGGACCCTACGAGCAGTACTTC. Translating gives CAWSAGPYEQYF.

In this sample, this clonotype turned up many times. The chain joins TRBV29-1 to TRBJ1-2; no reliable D call. CDR1 and CDR2 from the germline V gene are SQVTM and ANQGSEA. The ends were cut back, 4 bases at V and 7 bases at J, with 10 bases in the middle. The CDR3 is 11 residues long. Here the CDR3 reads CSVGVGSGYTF. The CDR3 DNA reads TGCAGCGTTGGGGTTGGATCTGGCTACACCTTC.

This chain joins TRBV12-3 or TRBV12-4 and TRBJ2-7, with TRBD1 matching 7 bases. Unmatched junction bases numbered 10, after V lost 6 bases and J lost 2 bases. The CDR3 covers 15 residues. The CDR3, as DNA: TGTGCCAGCAGCAAGGGACAGCCTGGGGCCTACGAGCAGTACTTC. Amino acids: CASSKGQPGAYEQYF.

DNA for the CDR3: TGTGCCAGCAGTGACCTGGGACAGGGAGGGCACGAGCAGTACTTC. Amino acid sequence: CASSDLGQGGHEQYF. The V call is TRBV6-1, the J call TRBJ2-7; TRBD1 agrees at 9 bases. Germline V gene lookup returns CDR1 MNHNS and CDR2 SASEGT. V dropped 3 bases and J dropped 5; count of bases not matched to a gene: 8. The CDR3 totals 15 residues.

CDR3 in amino acids: CASSLAVSGNYRETQYF. CDR3 sequence (DNA): TGTGCCAGCAGCTTAGCGGTTAGCGGGAATTATAGAGAGACCCAGTACTTC. The chain is built from TRBV7-6 and TRBJ2-5, with TRBD2 matching 8 bases. Germline trimming cut 0 bases from V and 4 bases from J; bases unmatched to any gene: 10. Germline lookup yields CDR1 SGHVS and CDR2 FNYEAQ. This CDR3 spans 17 amino acids. Supplemented by reference TRBV7-6 and TRBJ2-5, the full variable domain reads GAGVSQSPRYKVTKRGQDVALRCDPISGHVSLYWYRQALGQGPEFLTYFNYEAQQDKSGLPNDRFSAERPEGSISTLTIQRTEQRDSAMYRCASSLAVSGNYRETQYFGPGTRLLVL.

This clonotype has a count of ten or more. The chain recombines TRBV28 with TRBJ1-1; D not resolved. The CDR3 totals 14 residues. The ends were cut back, 4 bases at V and 1 base at J, with 10 bases in the middle. From germline, CDR1 is MDHEN and CDR2 SYDVKM. The DNA of the CDR3 is TGTGCCAGCAGTTCCCGCTACAGGAACACTGAAGCTTTCTTT. Protein product: CASSSRYRNTEAFF.

The gene calls are TRBV3-1 and TRBJ2-1, with 7 bases lining up with TRBD1. The germline V gene encodes CDR1 LGHDT and CDR2 YNNKEL (reference sequence). Trimming cost V 2 bases and J 5 bases; bases outside gene matches: 3. This CDR3 comprises 14 residues. Here the CDR3 reads CASSQSGQHNEQFF. DNA for the CDR3: TGTGCCAGCAGCCAATCGGGACAGCACAATGAGCAGTTCTTC.

A note on this clonotype: Just one base apart from a much larger clone, this may be a read error. The chain carries TRBV20-1 and TRBJ2-7; 10 bases map to TRBD2. Germline CDR1 and CDR2: DFQATT and SNEGSKA (reference sequence). This CDR3 has 17 residues. V lost 8 bases and J lost 3; bases outside the gene matches: 19. The CDR3 sequence: CSTLNEPGLAADYEQYF. The CDR3 DNA reads as TGCAGTACCCTTAATGAGCCTGGACTAGCGGCTGACTACGAGCAGTACTTC.

This clonotype has at least ten counts. The chain couples TRBV2 to TRBJ2-3; D is perhaps TRBD2 (6 bases). This CDR3 region has 12 residues. V lost 8 bases to trimming and J lost 5 bases, with 11 bases between them. Germline-derived CDR1 and CDR2 are SNHLY and FYNNEI. The CDR3 sequence: CASGDFRDTQYF. The CDR3 nucleotides read TGTGCCAGCGGGGACTTCCGAGATACGCAGTATTTT.

This clonotype was counted a few times. The chain recombines TRBV6-7 with TRBJ2-2; no clear D gene. TRBV6-7 is an ORF, and what it does is uncertain. CDR3 length equals 14 residues. V was cut by 7 bases and J by 6 bases, with 15 bases left in between. The CDR3 DNA follows: TGTGCCAGCACCAGGACCCTGGACCCCGGGGAGCTGTTTTTT. Translating gives CASTRTLDPGELFF.

Ten or more counts support this clonotype. This rearrangement joins TRBV7-9 to TRBJ2-5, with 7 bases aligning to TRBD2. Germline CDR1 and CDR2: SEHNR and FQNEAQ (reference sequence). Unmatched junction bases numbered 5, after V lost 6 bases and J lost 7 bases. The CDR3 is 12 residues long. The CDR3 region is CASRLARGTQYF. The CDR3 DNA sequence: TGTGCCAGCAGACTAGCGCGGGGGACCCAGTACTTC. Supplemented by reference TRBV7-9 and TRBJ2-5, the full variable domain reads DTGVSQNPRHKITKRGQNVTFRCDPISEHNRLYWYRQTLGQGPEFLTYFQNEAQLEKSRLLSDRFSAERPKGSFSTLEIQRTEQGDSAMYLCASRLARGTQYFGPGTRLLVL.

This chain uses TRBV3-1 with TRBJ2-7; 10 nucleotides line up with TRBD2. The CDR3 consists of 16 residues. The trim removed 4 bases at V and 0 bases at J, leaving 6 bases unmatched. Germline V lookup: CDR1 LGHDT, CDR2 YNNKEL (reference sequence). The CDR3 spells CASSLGPSGSSYEQYF. For the CDR3, the DNA is TGTGCCAGCAGCCTCGGACCTAGCGGGAGCTCCTACGAGCAGTACTTC.

This clonotype was counted ten times or more. CDR3 loop: CASSLDYSYGYTF. CDR3 nucleotide sequence: TGTGCCAGCAGCTTAGACTACTCCTATGGCTACACCTTC. The chain has TRBV7-8 and TRBJ1-2; no reliable D call. Trimming cost V 1 base and J 4 bases, with 7 bases left between them. CDR3 length equals 13 residues. The germline V gene has CDR1 SGHVS and CDR2 FQNEAQ. Based on the CDR3 plus reference TRBV7-8 and TRBJ1-2, the full variable domain is GAGVSQSPRYKVAKRGQDVALRCDPISGHVSLFWYQQALGQGPEFLTYFQNEAQLDKSGLPSDRFFAERPEGSVSTLKIQRTQQEDSAVYLCASSLDYSYGYTFGSGTRLTVV.

This chain joins TRBV29-1 and TRBJ2-7; 9 positions agree with TRBD2. V lost 4 bases to trimming and J lost 4 bases; unmatched junction nucleotides: 8. The CDR3 is 14 amino acids. Germline V lookup: CDR1 SQVTM, CDR2 ANQGSEA. The DNA of the CDR3 is TGCAGCGTTGGGAGCGGGAGGACCACTTACGAGCAGTACTTC. Its translation: CSVGSGRTTYEQYF.

This clonotype showed up just a few times. J is TRBJ1-2 and V is TRBV5-4; no firm D call. This CDR3 comprises 13 residues. Trimming pared 5 bases from V and 3 bases from J, leaving 11 bases between. Looked up from germline, CDR1 is SGHNT and CDR2 is YYREEE (reference sequence). The CDR3 DNA is TGTGCCAGCAGGCCTTGGGAGGACTATGGCTACACCTTC. This encodes CASRPWEDYGYTF.

This clonotype showed up just a few times. The chain links TRBV6-5 to TRBJ2-4, with a possible D match to TRBD1 (5 bases). Germline CDR1 is MNHEY and CDR2 is SVGAGI. This CDR3 spans 13 amino acids. With 0 bases removed from V and 12 bases from J, the gap between germline ends came to 12 bases. CDR3 nucleotides: TGTGCCAGCAGTTACTCACCAGGGCGGAATCAGTACTTC. It specifies CASSYSPGRNQYF.

This clonotype was seen only a few times. The V call is TRBV11-1, the J call TRBJ2-1, with D perhaps matching TRBD1 or TRBD2 (5 bases each). Germline V gives CDR1 SGHAT, CDR2 FQDESV (reference sequence). The length of the CDR3 is 12 residues. Trimming removed 2 bases at V and 8 bases at J, with 7 bases between. The CDR3 is CASSLRGDEQFF. The CDR3 DNA is TGTGCCAGCAGCTTAAGAGGGGATGAGCAGTTCTTC.

On this clonotype: The CDR3 does not close with the conserved phenylalanine or tryptophan, likely indicating a read error. J is TRBJ2-7 and V is TRBV13; 8 bases are a match to TRBD1. CDR1 and CDR2 from the germline V gene are PRHDT and FYEKMQ (reference sequence). CDR3 length equals 15 residues. V dropped 9 bases and J dropped 5; count of bases not matched to a gene: 15. The CDR3 DNA reads as TGTGCCAGTGGAGATATAGGACAGGGATTGCACGAGCAGTACCTC. As protein: CASGDIGQGLHEQYL.

This clonotype was observed a handful of times. Being one base from a much bigger clone, this may be a read error. This rearrangement joins TRBV28 to TRBJ2-7, with 11 bases aligning to TRBD2. Germline V gene lookup returns CDR1 MDHEN and CDR2 SYDVKM. This CDR3 spans 13 amino acids. The CDR3 protein is CASRGTSGYERYF. The CDR3 coding sequence is TGTGCCAGCAGAGGGACTAGCGGATACGAGCGGTACTTC.

Many counts were recorded for this clonotype. The chain combines TRBV19 with TRBJ2-5, with 9 bases fitting TRBD2. The length of the CDR3 is 15 residues. CDR1 LNHDA and CDR2 SQIVND come from the germline V gene (reference sequence). The V gene end was trimmed by 3 bases and the J gene end by 5 bases; junction bases not matched to a gene: 7. CDR3 in DNA: TGTGCCAGTAGTATGGTAGCGGGAGAGGTGGAGACCCAGTACTTC. This gives the protein CASSMVAGEVETQYF.

This clonotype was recorded at least ten times. The chain joins TRBV12-3 or TRBV12-4 to TRBJ1-4; D is possibly TRBD1 (6 bases). V was trimmed by 5 bases and J by 8 bases, leaving 15 bases between them. CDR3 length: 14 amino acids. CDR3 DNA sequence: TGTGCCAGCAGTACCGGGGGGCTTGACGAAAAACTGTTTTTT. Its translation is CASSTGGLDEKLFF.